The source of this TCR beta chain is a study of patients and donors after allogeneic stem cell transplantation (TCRdb year 2020). The CDR3 spans 15 residues, from the cysteine through the phenylalanine. Left in the record is the CDR3 DNA by itself, 45 bases read in frame from the first base. Based on the germline V gene, the CDR1 and CDR2 sequences are MGHDK and SYGVNS. Trimming costs V 0 bases and J 2 bases, and their ends lie 8 bases apart. This clonotype was counted between two and nine times. There is no known antigen for this receptor. No base quality information exists; no much larger clone differs at one position. The library was generated by RT-PCR. Instrument on record: NextSeq 550. The raw public reads went through TCRdb reprocessing: fastp at Q25, MiXCR clone calling, in-frame beta chains kept. A single entry per CDR3 protein holds the most common genes and DNA from its merged rows. The sample yields about a million distinct CDR3 sequences; more than 15% were counted once. The ten biggest clones cover approximately 5.9% of the sample.

The chain joins TRBV25-1 to TRBJ1-3; a weak D assignment points to TRBD1 (5 bases agree). The source of this sequence is a human donor who was either an allogeneic HSCT recipient or a stem cell or donor lymphocyte infusion donor (not recorded which). It is not recorded whose cells these are; they may come from a transplant donor. The material sequenced was blood, either unsorted or a sorted T cell fraction (not recorded which). The nucleotide sequence is TGTGCCAGCAGTGAATATTGGGGGACTGGAAACACCATATATTTT. This sequence encodes CASSEYWGTGNTIYF.